This T cell receptor beta chain was captured by sequencing in a study of blood T cell repertoires in COVID-19. As for the study in general: The United States, Italy and Spain supplied acute and convalescent COVID-19 samples. Sample material is recorded as cDNA or gDNA derived from T cells, B-cell-depleted T cells, or PBMCs.

Per the study methods: Nucleated cell number was recorded as an estimate derived from reference gene primer amplification. Here immunoSEQ multiplex PCR was the method, and the copy in TCRdb shows in-frame clones only, minus some. The V and J calls and clone size were taken over from that table, and D and trimming were inferred from the DNA. Of approximately 280,000 clones listed, approximately 91% are singletons. With 0 bases clipped from V and 1 base from J, the junction kept 4 bases outside the gene matches. CDR1 is SGHNT and CDR2 is YYREEE in the germline V gene (reference sequence). The CDR3 contains 17 residues. A few counts support this clone.

V and J are TRBV5-4 and TRBJ2-1; TRBD2 matches 10 bases. This sequence originates from a man aged 18 to 29 with active or convalescent COVID-19. Material for sequencing was peripheral blood. The CDR3 nucleotides read TGTGCCAGCAGCTTGGATGGAGCGGGGGGGTCCTACAATGAGCAGTTCTTC. This encodes CASSLDGAGGSYNEQFF.